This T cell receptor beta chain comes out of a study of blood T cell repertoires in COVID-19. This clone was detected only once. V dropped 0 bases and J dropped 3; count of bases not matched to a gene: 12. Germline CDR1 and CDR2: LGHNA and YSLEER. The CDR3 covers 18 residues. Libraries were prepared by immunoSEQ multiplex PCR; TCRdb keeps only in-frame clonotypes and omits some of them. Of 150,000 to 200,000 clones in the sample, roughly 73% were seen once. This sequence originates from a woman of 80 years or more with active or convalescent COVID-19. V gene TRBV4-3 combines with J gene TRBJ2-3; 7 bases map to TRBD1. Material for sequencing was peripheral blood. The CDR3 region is CASSQEGQVDLVTDTQYF. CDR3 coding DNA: TGCGCCAGCAGCCAAGAAGGACAGGTCGATTTGGTTACAGATACGCAGTATTTT.